This TCR beta chain is drawn from a study of T cells in Graves' hyperthyroidism and ophthalmopathy. V trimming: 4 bases; J trimming: 6 bases; junction bases outside the gene matches: 4. CDR1 SGHRS and CDR2 YFSETQ come from the germline V gene. CDR3 size: 14 residues. This clonotype was seen at least ten times. Diagnoses used clinical symptoms, serum thyroxine and TRAb, thyroid ultrasound and orbital computed tomography. TCR beta CDR3 regions were amplified from RNA transcripts. The study used the HTBI primer set for a first-round RT-PCR of the TCR CDR3. One entry per CDR3 protein, called by TCRdb with MiXCR from the multiplex PCR reads. The sample includes about 740,000 distinct CDR3 sequences, 12% to 15% of them seen just once.

The sequence came from a woman aged 18-29 years with Graves' hyperthyroidism. The sample taken for sequencing was blood. The chain carries TRBV5-1 and TRBJ2-5, with 12 nucleotides matching TRBD1. CDR3 in DNA: TGCGCCAGCAGCGGGGACAGGGGGCTCAAGACCCAGTACTTC. Protein: CASSGDRGLKTQYF.